The 31 T cell receptor beta chains listed next were all sequenced from one sample in a study of T-cell reconstitution after alpha-beta-depleted transplantation in children. The library targeted TCRbeta and was prepared with unique molecular identifiers. TCRdb re-derived calls from the PCR reads in MiXCR, one entry per CDR3 protein. The repertoire consists of 300,000 or so distinct CDR3 sequences, with roughly 21% occurring once and the leading ten covering approximately 11%. The sequences come from PBMCs, mostly from graft donor cells, collected 180 days after TCRalphabeta/CD19-depleted stem cell transplant. The receptors derive from a male patient between 5 and 17 years old who had a stem cell transplant for acute lymphoblastic leukemia, so the T cells may come from the graft donor.

The chain links TRBV5-1 to TRBJ2-7; 8 nucleotides agree with TRBD1. Germline CDR1 SGHRS, CDR2 YFSETQ. V trimming: 6 bases; J trimming: 2 bases; junction bases outside the gene matches: 13. CDR3 length: 16 amino acids. DNA for the CDR3: TGCGCCAGCACCACGGACAGGGTAAGGATTCCCTACGAGCAGTACTTC. This translates into CASTTDRVRIPYEQYF.

This chain uses TRBV5-1 with TRBJ2-5; the match to TRBD2 covers 11 bases. The V gene's germline CDR1 is SGHRS and CDR2 YFSETQ. The CDR3 contains 16 residues. Trimming at V came to 2 bases and at J to 4 bases, leaving 7 bases not matched to a gene. In nucleotides, the CDR3 is TGCGCCAGCAGCTTTTTAACTAGCGGGAGCTCAGAGACCCAGTACTTC. This sequence encodes CASSFLTSGSSETQYF.

The chain carries TRBV24-1 and TRBJ2-3; 7 bases agree with TRBD2. The V gene's germline CDR1 is KGHDR and CDR2 SFDVKD. Unmatched junction bases numbered 6, after V lost 5 bases and J lost 2 bases. The CDR3 has 15 residues. The CDR3 loop reads CATSASGGYTDTQYF. In DNA, the CDR3 is TGTGCCACCAGTGCTTCGGGAGGATACACAGATACGCAGTATTTT.

This chain links TRBV2 with TRBJ2-4; 14 bases are a match to TRBD2. The J segment lost 3 bases and the V segment lost 6 bases, leaving 1 base of the junction unmatched. The germline CDR1 and CDR2 sequences are SNHLY and FYNNEI. This CDR3 comprises 15 residues. The CDR3 protein is CASRGLAGVKNIQYF. The CDR3, as DNA: TGTGCCAGCAGGGGACTAGCGGGGGTCAAAAACATTCAGTACTTC. Using reference TRBV2 and TRBJ2-4 for the parts outside the CDR3, the full variable domain is EPEVTQTPSHQVTQMGQEVILRCVPISNHLYFYWYRQILGQKVEFLVSFYNNEISEKSEIFDDQFSVERPDGSNFTLKIRSTKLEDSAMYFCASRGLAGVKNIQYFGAGTRLSVL.

This clonotype has just a few counts. The chain recombines TRBV20-1 with TRBJ2-1; the D is unclear. Germline-derived CDR1 and CDR2 are DFQATT and SNEGSKA (reference sequence). The CDR3 spans 11 residues. V gave up 3 bases and J gave up 8 bases, with 8 bases separating them. The CDR3 loop reads CSASAVDEQFF. DNA for the CDR3: TGCAGTGCTAGCGCCGTGGATGAGCAGTTCTTC.

The chain combines TRBV6-2 or TRBV6-3 with TRBJ2-7; tentative D call: TRBD1 (5 bases). V lost 6 bases and J lost 5, with 11 bases in between. The CDR3 runs 12 residues. Per the germline V gene, CDR1 is MNHEY and CDR2 is SVGEGT. In DNA form, the CDR3 reads TGTGCCAGCAGCCTACAGGTCCACGAGCAGTACTTC. Protein: CASSLQVHEQYF.

This clonotype has only a few counts. The chain uses TRBV5-1 and TRBJ2-7, with TRBD2 matching 7 bases. V lost 0 bases and J lost 0; bases outside the gene matches: 6. The CDR3 is 16 amino acids. Germline CDR1 is SGHRS and CDR2 is YFSETQ. CDR3 sequence (DNA): TGCGCCAGCAGCTTGGCGGCAGCGGGGTCCTCCTACGAGCAGTACTTC. This codes for CASSLAAAGSSYEQYF.

Only a few counts were recorded for this clonotype. The J gene is TRBJ2-7, the V gene TRBV7-3; 7 bases are shared with TRBD2. Trimming cost V 0 bases and J 1 base; bases outside gene matches: 3. This CDR3 region has 15 residues. Germline values: CDR1 SGHTA, CDR2 FQGTGA. The CDR3 DNA reads as TGTGCCAGCAGCTTAACCTCTAGCGGTTCCTACGAGCAGTACTTC. Protein: CASSLTSSGSYEQYF.

This clonotype showed up just a few times. This chain uses TRBV5-1 with TRBJ1-4, with D possibly matching TRBD1 (6 bases). Per the germline V gene, CDR1 is SGHRS and CDR2 is YFSETQ. The CDR3 sequence is 15 residues long. V lost 4 bases and J 0 bases, leaving 10 bases between the germline ends. In nucleotides, the CDR3 is TGCGCCAGCAGCGTGAGACAGGCAACTAATGAAAAACTGTTTTTT. It translates to CASSVRQATNEKLFF.

This clonotype showed up just a few times. This chain connects TRBV3-1 to TRBJ2-1; 10 bases are a match to TRBD2. This CDR3 has 16 amino acids. V trimming: 6 bases; J trimming: 0 bases; junction bases outside the gene matches: 5. Germline CDR1 LGHDT, CDR2 YNNKEL (reference sequence). The CDR3 spells CASRKREGSSYNEQFF. The CDR3 DNA reads as TGTGCCAGCAGAAAGCGGGAGGGAAGCTCCTACAATGAGCAGTTCTTC.

This clonotype was counted a few times. In DNA form, the CDR3 reads TGTGCCAGCAGCTTAAATAACGGTGGGGAGACCCAGTACTTC. It encodes CASSLNNGGETQYF. This chain connects TRBV7-3 to TRBJ2-5; D is unclear. The CDR3 contains 14 residues. V was cut by 1 base and J by 5 bases, with 11 bases left in between. Germline-derived CDR1 and CDR2 are SGHTA and FQGTGA.

This clonotype has more than one count but fewer than ten. This sequence joins TRBV29-1 and TRBJ1-4, with D uncertain. Trimming pared 0 bases from V and 8 bases from J, leaving 13 bases between. The germline V gene encodes CDR1 SQVTM and CDR2 ANQGSEA. The CDR3 totals 14 residues. The CDR3 sequence: CSVEEPTEREKLFF. Here the CDR3 DNA reads TGCAGCGTTGAAGAGCCGACGGAGCGGGAAAAACTGTTTTTT.

A few counts support this clonotype. The chain joins TRBV12-3 or TRBV12-4 to TRBJ2-7; D not resolved. Trimming left V 8 bases short and J 3 bases short, with 11 bases between. The CDR3 spans 12 residues. The CDR3 DNA reads TGTGCCAGCGGAGCCTGGATCTACGAGCAGTACTTC. Encoded protein: CASGAWIYEQYF.

The chain couples TRBV18 to TRBJ1-1, with 9 bases identical to TRBD1. From germline, CDR1 is KGHSH and CDR2 LQKENI. V lost 3 bases and J lost 4; bases outside the gene matches: 12. The CDR3 consists of 17 residues. The CDR3 loop is CASSPVPGQGVGTEAFF. The CDR3 nucleotides are TGTGCCAGCTCACCTGTCCCGGGACAGGGAGTAGGCACTGAAGCTTTCTTT. The variable domain in full, completed from reference TRBV18 and TRBJ1-1, reads NAGVMQNPRHLVRRRGQEARLRCSPMKGHSHVYWYRQLPEEGLKFMVYLQKENIIDESGMPKERFSAEFPKEGPSILRIQQVVRGDSAAYFCASSPVPGQGVGTEAFFGQGTRLTVV.

Judged by abundance, this clonotype is medium-sized (0.01 to 0.1%). V is TRBV5-1 and J is TRBJ2-3; D gene uncertain. The CDR3 extends over 12 amino acids. The V end was cut by 4 bases, the J end by 14 bases, with 17 bases between. CDR1 is SGHRS and CDR2 is YFSETQ in the germline V gene. CDR3 DNA: TGCGCCAGCAGCCTGGATGGCAAATGGCCGTATTTT. The encoded protein is CASSLDGKWPYF. Filled out from reference TRBV5-1 and TRBJ2-3, the complete variable domain reads KAGVTQTPRYLIKTRGQQVTLSCSPISGHRSVSWYQQTPGQGLQFLFEYFSETQRNKGNFPGRFSGRQFSNSRSEMNVSTLELGDSALYLCASSLDGKWPYFGPGTRLTVL.

The V and J genes are TRBV20-1 and TRBJ2-1; TRBD2 is a possible D gene (6 bases). The CDR3 is 16 amino acids. In germline, CDR1 is DFQATT, CDR2 SNEGSKA (reference sequence). The V and J ends lost 7 bases and 0 bases respectively, with 19 bases between them. DNA for the CDR3: TGCAGTGTCCGCCGCCCTAGCGTTCCCTCCTACAATGAGCAGTTCTTC. This gives the protein CSVRRPSVPSYNEQFF.

This clonotype was detected a few times. The chain has TRBV4-1 and TRBJ1-2; TRBD1 is a possible D gene (6 bases). The germline V and J ends were trimmed by 3 bases and 1 base, with 9 bases remaining between them. The CDR3 loop spans 14 amino acids. Germline V gene lookup returns CDR1 MGHRA and CDR2 YSYEKL. The CDR3 loop reads CASSQHRDNYGYTF. CDR3 nucleotides: TGCGCCAGCAGCCAGCACAGGGATAACTATGGCTACACCTTC.

Details on this clonotype: Relative to the germline gene, one junction end is altered; a read error may explain this. The chain is built from TRBV5-1 and TRBJ1-1; D ambiguous. The CDR3 spans 13 residues. Germline V CDR1 and CDR2: SGHRS, YFSETQ. The CDR3 nucleotides are TGCACCAGCAGCTTCGGTCGGAACACTGAAGCTTTCTTT. Protein: CTSSFGRNTEAFF.

The CDR3 region has the DNA TGCAGTGCTAGACGTTCTTACAGGGGACCCTACGAGCAGTACTTC. Translation: CSARRSYRGPYEQYF. The chain has TRBV20-1 and TRBJ2-7, with TRBD1 identical over 7 bases. Germline V gene lookup returns CDR1 DFQATT and CDR2 SNEGSKA (reference sequence). This CDR3 is 15 amino acids long. V dropped 2 bases and J dropped 2; count of bases not matched to a gene: 9.

The chain carries TRBV6-1 and TRBJ2-1, with D possibly matching TRBD2 (6 bases). Germline CDR1 is MNHNS and CDR2 is SASEGT. Trimming stripped 5 bases from V and 0 bases from J, with 14 bases between. The CDR3 contains 16 residues. The CDR3 nucleotides are TGTGCCAGCAGTCCCCCAGGCGGGAACTCCTACAATGAGCAGTTCTTC. Amino acid sequence: CASSPPGGNSYNEQFF.

This clonotype has just a few counts. The chain is built from TRBV3-1 and TRBJ1-1; D gene ambiguous. In germline, CDR1 is LGHDT, CDR2 YNNKEL (reference sequence). The CDR3 has 14 amino acids. Trimming pared 4 bases from V and 4 bases from J, leaving 13 bases between. The CDR3 coding sequence is TGTGCCAGCAGCCGAAAGGGCGGGAGCACTGAAGCTTTCTTT. It translates to CASSRKGGSTEAFF.

The V call is TRBV6-5, the J call TRBJ2-3, with D perhaps matching TRBD1 (6 bases). CDR3 size: 18 residues. V was clipped by 2 bases and J by 0 bases, with 18 bases between them. Germline CDR1 reads MNHEY; CDR2 reads SVGAGI. CDR3 loop: CASSYTTGLVTSTDTQYF. For the CDR3, the DNA is TGTGCCAGCAGTTACACCACAGGGCTTGTAACTAGCACAGATACGCAGTATTTT.

This clonotype was counted between two and nine times. The V and J genes are TRBV20-1 and TRBJ2-3; D gene uncertain. The V end was cut by 0 bases, the J end by 2 bases, with 15 bases between. The V gene's germline CDR1 is DFQATT and CDR2 SNEGSKA (reference sequence). The CDR3 has 16 residues. The CDR3 DNA follows: TGCAGTGCTAGAGATGTGGCAGATCGGTTCACAGATACGCAGTATTTT. It is translated as CSARDVADRFTDTQYF.

In this sample, this clonotype turned up a few times. V and J are TRBV5-5 and TRBJ2-7; D is uncertain. Per the germline V gene, CDR1 is SGHKS and CDR2 is YYEKEE (reference sequence). The CDR3 has 12 residues. Trimming stripped 3 bases from V and 3 bases from J, with 7 bases between. CDR3 sequence: CASSSPHYEQYF. As DNA, the CDR3 is TGTGCCAGCAGCTCCCCCCACTACGAGCAGTACTTC.

This clonotype was recorded a few times. This chain joins TRBV12-3 or TRBV12-4 and TRBJ1-2; maybe TRBD1 (6 bases). The CDR3 spans 13 residues. V lost 7 bases and J 3 bases, leaving 12 bases between the germline ends. Here the CDR3 DNA reads TGTGCCAGCACTATACAGGGTTACTATGGCTACACCTTC. Translated: CASTIQGYYGYTF.

The chain is built from TRBV7-8 and TRBJ2-1; tentatively, D is TRBD2 (6 bases). Trimming took off 5 bases at V and 0 bases at J, with 8 bases between the two ends. The CDR3 covers 14 residues. Germline CDR1 SGHVS, CDR2 FQNEAQ. Here the CDR3 DNA reads TGTGCCAGCAGCGCGGACTACTCCTACAATGAGCAGTTCTTC. As protein: CASSADYSYNEQFF.

The CDR3 bases are TGTGCTAGTGGACTCACTAGCGGGCCCGTGTCCTACGAGCAGTACTTC. This codes for CASGLTSGPVSYEQYF. The genes are TRBV12-5 and TRBJ2-7; TRBD2 matches at 9 bases. Germline loops: CDR1 LGHNT, CDR2 FRNRAP. V gave up 6 bases and J gave up 1 base; unmatched junction bases: 10. The CDR3 runs to 16 residues.

There are many counts of this clonotype. V gene TRBV3-1 combines with J gene TRBJ1-1, with D possibly being TRBD1 (6 bases). The CDR3 has 18 amino acids. Germline V gene sequence: CDR1 LGHDT, CDR2 YNNKEL (reference sequence). V gave up 1 base and J gave up 2 bases, with 20 bases separating them. The CDR3 bases are TGTGCCAGCAGCCAAGTTTGGACAGCCGCCAGGGTCAACACTGAAGCTTTCTTT. Its translation: CASSQVWTAARVNTEAFF.

In this sample, this clonotype turned up many times. The chain employs TRBV15 and TRBJ2-1, with D possibly being TRBD2 (7 bases). This CDR3 comprises 15 residues. The germline gives CDR1 LNHNV, CDR2 YYDKDF (reference sequence). V was clipped by 8 bases and J by 4 bases, with 18 bases between them. The CDR3 protein is CATGTLGGHYNEQFF. The CDR3 DNA reads TGTGCCACCGGCACATTGGGGGGGCATTACAATGAGCAGTTCTTC.

This clonotype has a handful of counts. The chain recombines TRBV7-3 with TRBJ1-6; maybe TRBD1 (6 bases). Trimming left V 1 base short and J 9 bases short, with 13 bases between. The V gene's germline CDR1 is SGHTA and CDR2 FQGTGA. The CDR3 is made up of 15 amino acids. CDR3 nucleotide sequence: TGTGCCAGCAGCTTAATCGGGGGCCAGGGTTCACCCCTCCACTTT. This translates into CASSLIGGQGSPLHF.

The chain links TRBV10-3 to TRBJ2-3; 10 nucleotides line up with TRBD2. The junction had 9 bases not matched to a gene; V was cut back by 2 bases and J by 4 bases. The CDR3 has 17 residues. In germline, CDR1 is ENHRY, CDR2 SYGVKD. The CDR3 sequence: CAISEGASGSLADTQYF. In DNA, the CDR3 is TGTGCCATCAGTGAGGGGGCTAGCGGGAGTTTAGCAGATACGCAGTATTTT.